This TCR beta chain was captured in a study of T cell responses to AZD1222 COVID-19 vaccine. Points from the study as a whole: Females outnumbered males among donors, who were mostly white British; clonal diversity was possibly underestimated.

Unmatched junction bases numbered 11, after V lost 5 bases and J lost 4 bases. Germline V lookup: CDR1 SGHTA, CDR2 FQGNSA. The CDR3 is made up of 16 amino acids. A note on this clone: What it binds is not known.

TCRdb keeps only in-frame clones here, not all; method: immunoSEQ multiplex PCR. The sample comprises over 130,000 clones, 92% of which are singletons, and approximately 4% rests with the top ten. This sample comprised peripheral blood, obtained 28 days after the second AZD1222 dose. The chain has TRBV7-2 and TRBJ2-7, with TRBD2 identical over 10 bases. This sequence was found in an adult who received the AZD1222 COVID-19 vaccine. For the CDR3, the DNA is TGTGCCAGCAGCCTATCCGGGTGGACTAGCGGTTACGAGCAGTACTTC. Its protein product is CASSLSGWTSGYEQYF.